One and the same sample provided the 29 T cell receptor beta chains below, sequenced in a study of T cell clusters in autoimmune cytopenias. One tube held mixed TRB-A and TRB-B primer pools for touch-down PCR. TCRdb reprocessed the multiplex PCR reads and reports one entry per CDR3 protein, with no DNA. The sample table sets out about 2,200 distinct CDR3 sequences. Each sample's input was roughly 230 ng genomic DNA, some 38,000 genome equivalents. The source material was peripheral blood. Every receptor here comes from a human donor with an autoimmune cytopenia or autoimmune hepatitis (not recorded which).

V and J are TRBV10-2 and TRBJ1-1; absent DNA, TCRdb's TRBD1 call cannot be checked. The CDR3 length is 14 residues. The germline gives CDR1 WSHSY, CDR2 SAAADI. The CDR3 reads CASIRGQGATEAFF.

According to its frequency, this clonotype is medium-sized. The gene calls are TRBV6-5 and TRBJ2-7; TCRdb's D gene call, TRBD1, goes unchecked for lack of DNA. The CDR3 spans 15 residues. Germline lookup yields CDR1 MNHEY and CDR2 SVGAGI. CDR3 amino acids: CASTPSGISSYEQYF.

Measured by frequency, this clonotype is medium-sized. The V gene is TRBV27, the J gene TRBJ2-7; absent DNA, TCRdb's TRBD1 call cannot be checked. The length of the CDR3 is 13 residues. CDR1 and CDR2 from the germline V gene are MNHEY and SMNVEV (reference sequence). CDR3 in amino acids: CASSFRGAGEQYF.

This clonotype registers medium-sized (0.01 to 0.1%) by frequency. This chain links TRBV6-5 with TRBJ1-1. Germline V gene data show CDR1 as MNHEY and CDR2 as SVGAGI. The CDR3 is made up of 18 amino acids. The CDR3 spells CASSSIPHPFRSNTEAFF.

The rearrangement joins TRBV7-9 to TRBJ2-3; the TCRdb D gene call, TRBD1, has no DNA to confirm it. CDR1 and CDR2 (germline): SEHNR, FQNEAQ (reference sequence). This CDR3 has 17 residues. The chain's CDR3 is CASSPTPTRPGADTQYF.

The chain links TRBV20-1 to TRBJ1-1. Germline V CDR1 and CDR2: DFQATT, SNEGSKA (reference sequence). This CDR3 contains 12 residues. The CDR3 is CSAREGGVEAFF.

The chain links TRBV6-1 to TRBJ2-1; TCRdb's D call of TRBD2 is untestable without DNA. Germline CDR1 MNHNS, CDR2 SASEGT. This CDR3 region has 19 residues. CDR3 protein: CASSEAPPTSGNSYNEQFF.

By frequency, this clonotype is medium-sized. V is TRBV27 and J is TRBJ2-1; TCRdb designates TRBD2, a call that cannot be tested without DNA. From germline, CDR1 is MNHEY and CDR2 SMNVEV (reference sequence). The CDR3 runs to 16 residues. This chain's CDR3 is CASSSAGLAGSDEQFF.

V gene TRBV2 combines with J gene TRBJ1-1. The CDR3 totals 11 residues. The germline V gene has CDR1 SNHLY and CDR2 FYNNEI. CDR3 amino acids: CASTGNTEAFF. The whole variable domain, filled in from reference TRBV2 and TRBJ1-1, reads EPEVTQTPSHQVTQMGQEVILRCVPISNHLYFYWYRQILGQKVEFLVSFYNNEISEKSEIFDDQFSVERPDGSNFTLKIRSTKLEDSAMYFCASTGNTEAFFGQGTRLTVV.

This clonotype is labeled medium-sized based on frequency. The chain carries TRBV29-1 and TRBJ1-1. Germline V CDR1 and CDR2: SQVTM, ANQGSEA. The CDR3 runs 14 residues. The CDR3 reads CSVGIGTRNTEAFF.

The genes are TRBV5-1 and TRBJ1-1; as DNA is missing, the TRBD1 call by TCRdb cannot be tested. Germline CDR1 SGHRS, CDR2 YFSETQ. The CDR3 consists of 15 residues. CDR3 protein: CASSLLGALNTEAFF. Full variable domain (rest looked up from reference TRBV5-1 and TRBJ1-1): KAGVTQTPRYLIKTRGQQVTLSCSPISGHRSVSWYQQTPGQGLQFLFEYFSETQRNKGNFPGRFSGRQFSNSRSEMNVSTLELGDSALYLCASSLLGALNTEAFFGQGTRLTVV.

The J gene is TRBJ2-2, the V gene TRBV24-1. Germline CDR1 is KGHDR and CDR2 is SFDVKD. The CDR3 consists of 13 residues. CDR3 loop: CATSASNTGELFF.

This clonotype is labeled medium-sized based on frequency. V gene TRBV29-1 combines with J gene TRBJ2-2; TCRdb's D call of TRBD1 is untestable without DNA. Germline V CDR1 and CDR2: SQVTM, ANQGSEA. CDR3 length: 14 amino acids. CDR3 residues: CSVEAGGYTGELFF.

According to its frequency, this clonotype is medium-sized (0.01 to 0.1%). The gene calls are TRBV7-6 and TRBJ2-3; the TRBD2 assignment by TCRdb is unverifiable without DNA. This CDR3 is 16 amino acids long. Germline values: CDR1 SGHVS, CDR2 FNYEAQ. The CDR3 sequence: CASSLRTGSSTDTQYF.

Its frequency marks this clonotype as large. This sequence joins TRBV6-5 and TRBJ2-7; with no DNA, the TCRdb D assignment of TRBD1 cannot be verified. Germline loops: CDR1 MNHEY, CDR2 SVGAGI. The CDR3 is 14 amino acids. CDR3 sequence: CASSSSGRGRMTYF.

The chain links TRBV7-2 to TRBJ2-2; TCRdb reports TRBD1, a call that lacks DNA to check it against. Germline values: CDR1 SGHTA, CDR2 FQGNSA. The CDR3 contains 18 residues. The chain's CDR3 is CASSLSLGAGENTGELFF.

This clonotype counts as medium-sized by frequency. The chain employs TRBV19 and TRBJ2-1. The CDR3 spans 12 residues. CDR1 LNHDA and CDR2 SQIVND come from the germline V gene (reference sequence). This CDR3 is CASREPYNEQFF.

The rearrangement links TRBV7-2 to TRBJ2-2. Germline assignment: CDR1 SGHTA and CDR2 FQGNSA. The CDR3 contains 15 residues. This CDR3 reads CASSLIQTNTGELFF. Complete variable domain (other parts from reference TRBV7-2 and TRBJ2-2): GAGVSQSPSNKVTEKGKDVELRCDPISGHTALYWYRQSLGQGLEFLIYFQGNSAPDKSGLPSDRFSAERTGGSVSTLTIQRTQQEDSAVYLCASSLIQTNTGELFFGEGSRLTVL.

V usage is TRBV20-1 and J usage is TRBJ2-1. CDR1 DFQATT and CDR2 SNEGSKA come from the germline V gene (reference sequence). The length of the CDR3 is 15 residues. CDR3 residues: CSASHGQGSYNEQFF.

This CDR3 reads CASSYTRAVRGYGYTF. The chain is built from TRBV6-2 or TRBV6-3 and TRBJ1-2; TCRdb's D call, TRBD1, is unchecked because there is no DNA. There are 16 residues in the CDR3. The germline V gene encodes CDR1 MNHEY and CDR2 SVGEGT.

This rearrangement joins TRBV5-5 to TRBJ2-2; TCRdb returns TRBD2, unconfirmable since there is no DNA. The CDR3 sequence is 15 residues long. CDR1 and CDR2 (germline): SGHKS, YYEKEE (reference sequence). CDR3 sequence reads: CASSLVRGAGGELFF.

The chain has TRBV6-5 and TRBJ1-3; there is no DNA to check the TCRdb D call of TRBD1. Germline V lookup: CDR1 MNHEY, CDR2 SVGAGI. The CDR3 loop spans 17 amino acids. CDR3: CASRSRQGTYSGNTIYF.

This clonotype is labeled medium-sized based on frequency. The rearrangement uses TRBV7-9 and TRBJ2-1; the TRBD1 assignment by TCRdb is unverifiable without DNA. The CDR3 sequence is 15 residues long. From germline, CDR1 is SEHNR and CDR2 FQNEAQ (reference sequence). The CDR3 here is CASSSRYRGDNEQFF.

Frequency places this clonotype as medium-sized. The chain has TRBV27 and TRBJ2-2. Germline V gene lookup returns CDR1 MNHEY and CDR2 SMNVEV (reference sequence). This CDR3 contains 12 residues. The CDR3 reads CASSRRPGELFF.

This sequence joins TRBV20-1 and TRBJ2-7; the TCRdb D gene call, TRBD1, has no DNA to confirm it. Germline CDR1 is DFQATT and CDR2 is SNEGSKA (reference sequence). The CDR3 extends over 13 amino acids. The chain's CDR3 is CSAREQGQLQQYF.

This chain links TRBV27 with TRBJ1-3; TCRdb returns TRBD1, unconfirmable since there is no DNA. Germline CDR1 and CDR2: MNHEY and SMNVEV (reference sequence). The CDR3 is 15 amino acids. The CDR3 sequence: CASTATGGGGNTIYF.

By frequency, this clonotype is medium-sized. This sequence joins TRBV18 and TRBJ1-5. Germline CDR1 reads KGHSH; CDR2 reads LQKENI. The CDR3 spans 14 residues. The CDR3 is CASSPDGGNQPQHF.

This clonotype is called medium-sized based on its frequency. J is TRBJ2-3 and V is TRBV19; with no DNA, the TCRdb D assignment of TRBD1 cannot be verified. The CDR3 sequence is 13 residues long. Germline lookup yields CDR1 LNHDA and CDR2 SQIVND (reference sequence). CDR3 sequence: CASSIRPPDTQYF.

According to its frequency, this clonotype is large. This chain's CDR3 is CASKQGSSGANVLTF. This chain links TRBV6-4 with TRBJ2-6; the D call from TCRdb, TRBD1, cannot be confirmed without DNA. The germline CDR1 and CDR2 sequences are MRHNA and SNTAGT. This CDR3 spans 15 amino acids.